Listed below are T cell receptor beta chains from one sample, sequenced in a study of response to subunit inactivated influenza vaccine. Each CDR3 protein is one row after TCRdb ran MiXCR on the RT-PCR reads. Altogether over 150,000 distinct CDR3 sequences are present, about 9% being singletons, with the ten largest covering roughly 11%. The sequences come from non-naive T cells sorted from PBMCs, collected on the day of vaccination. The receptor set was obtained from a man aged 50-59 years who received an inactivated influenza vaccine. The CDR3 runs from the conserved cysteine through the conserved F or W. The D gene is left open where the match is weak. The listing skips clone size in some rows; elsewhere it reads once, few, many or a size class.

V	J	size	D	DNA	CDR3
TRBV4-3	TRBJ2-7	once	-	TGCGCCAGCAGCCAAGATGTCAGGGCCAACGAGCAGTACTTC	CASSQDVRANEQYF
TRBV7-9	TRBJ2-7	many	TRBD2	TGTGCCAGCAGCCTACCACGGGGGGGGTTATCCTACGAGCAGTACTTC	CASSLPRGGLSYEQYF
TRBV5-1	TRBJ1-2	many	TRBD1	TGCGCCAGCACACCCGGACAGGGGAACTATGGCTACACCTTC	CASTPGQGNYGYTF
TRBV4-1	TRBJ2-7	few	TRBD1	TGCGCCAGCAGCCAAGGGACGGGACAGGGCAGGCCTGAGTACTTC	CASSQGTGQGRPEYF
TRBV7-8	TRBJ2-2	few	-	TGTGCCAGCAGCAAGGGGTCCCAGCTGAACACCGGGGAGCTGTTTTTT	CASSKGSQLNTGELFF
TRBV11-2	TRBJ2-7	-	TRBD2	TGTGCCAGCAGCTTAGATAGGATGTTGACAGCGGGAGGCTACGAGCAGTACTTC	CASSLDRMLTAGGYEQYF
TRBV3-1	TRBJ2-3	few	TRBD1	TGTGCCAGCAGCCAAGATCCCGGGACAGGGGGGAGCAGGGGAGATACGCAGTATTTT	CASSQDPGTGGSRGDTQYF
TRBV7-2	TRBJ2-7	few	-	TGTGCCAGCAGCTTTCGTCAGGGAACCGGCGAGCAGTACTTC	CASSFRQGTGEQYF
TRBV19	TRBJ2-7	few	-	TGTGCCAGTAGCATCTCCCAGGGGAGAGGCAACGAGCAGTACTTC	CASSISQGRGNEQYF
TRBV4-2	TRBJ1-4	few	-	TGTGCCAGCAGCCAAGATGCAAGTAGGGAAAAACTGTTTTTT	CASSQDASREKLFF
TRBV4-2	TRBJ2-5	many	TRBD2	TGTGCCAGCAGCCAAGATCCCAGCGGGGGGTTTGAGACCCAGTACTTC	CASSQDPSGGFETQYF
TRBV28	TRBJ2-1	many	TRBD2	TGTGCCAGCTTTCCCCCTAGCGGGAGTGGGCATGAGCAGTTCTTC	CASFPPSGSGHEQFF
TRBV6-6	TRBJ1-2	-	-	TGTGCCAGCAAGGGGACGGAAAATTATGGCTACACCTTC	CASKGTENYGYTF
TRBV9	TRBJ2-1	many	-	TGTGCCAGCAGCGTAGGAGGGAACGACAATGAGCAGTTCTTC	CASSVGGNDNEQFF
TRBV20-1	TRBJ2-3	-	-	TGCAGTGCCGACAGACCCCCCGATACGCAGTATTTT	CSADRPPDTQYF
TRBV10-3	TRBJ2-3	few	-	TGTGCCATCAGTGAAGCGGGAGATACGCAGTATTTT	CAISEAGDTQYF
TRBV12-3/TRBV12-4	TRBJ1-1	-	-	TGTGCCAGCAGTTTTTTTAGGGGACTCACTGAAGCTTTCTTT	CASSFFRGLTEAFF
TRBV24-1	TRBJ2-3	-	TRBD2	TGTGCCACCAGTGCCTCTAGCGGCAGTGGAGATACGCAGTATTTT	CATSASSGSGDTQYF
TRBV9	TRBJ2-2	-	-	TGTGCCAGCAACTCTGCCCAGTCCGGGGCCGGGGAGCTGTTTTTT	CASNSAQSGAGELFF